The entry below gives a single T cell receptor (beta chain) sequence along with its context. This clonotype was counted ten times or more. It lacks a known antigen. No qualities accompany the bases; no much larger clone lies one base away. These data originate in a study of neurological immune-mediated disorders (dated by TCRdb to about 2019). A note on the overall study: Among the approximately 35 multiple sclerosis patients, relapsing-remitting MS accounted for 31 and secondary progressive MS accounted for 3. Using UMI-based sequencing, the study compared peripheral blood TCR-beta repertoires from patients with HTLV-I-associated myelopathy (HAM/TSP), patients with multiple sclerosis, and healthy controls. The approximately 100 TCR-beta libraries included longitudinal samples, technical triplicates and paired sorted CD4+ and CD8+ T-cell subsets alongside PBMC samples. Of the approximately 66 subjects in the cohort, about 14 were HAM/TSP patients, 34 were multiple sclerosis patients, and about 20 were healthy controls.

For unsorted PBMC libraries, 2 million PBMCs were used after storage in RNAlater at -80 degrees C until RNA extraction. Multiple sclerosis patients were enrolled in a US clinical protocol under which disease progression was evaluated by magnetic resonance imaging. Peripheral blood was subjected to Ficoll-Hypaque density gradient centrifugation to isolate PBMCs, which were then cryopreserved in liquid nitrogen. From its cysteine to its phenylalanine, the CDR3 spans 13 amino acids. The DNA shown is the 39-base CDR3, in frame from base 1. Trimming removed 5 bases from V and 6 bases from J; the gene matches leave 3 bases unexplained. General study outcomes and caveats: The MS cluster was not associated with any clinical or MRI features, and the authors stated that larger cohorts are needed. Expanded clones from different subjects shared no identical CDR3 amino acid sequences, which suggests that TCR-beta repertoires were private in all groups. TCR clonal expansion was highest in HAM/TSP patients and lowest in MS patients, with MS patients falling below even healthy controls. Phylogenetic analysis grouped repertoires from 18 of 34 MS patients into a cluster of related CDR3 sequences, suggesting a possible repertoire-level signature.

cDNA was synthesized by template-switch 5'RACE using a primer carrying a 10-nucleotide random unique molecular identifier by which each TCR transcript was tagged. Every sequencing run covered 15-18 subjects and yielded more than 170 million TCR-beta sequences. Total RNA was extracted with the RNeasy kit. Using the KAPA Real-time Library Amplification kit, TCR-beta VDJ regions were amplified with primers for the TCR constant region and the 5'RACE anchor. Sample indexes and Illumina adaptors were added in a first PCR, after which library yield was increased in a second PCR. After Ampure bead purification, the TCR product of roughly 650 bp was size-selected on a 2% E-gel SizeSelection system. Before pooling, libraries had their quality checked on a Bioanalyzer, their concentration measured with Qubit, and their quantity determined with the Kapa Library Quantification kit. Libraries were sequenced paired-end 2 x 150 bp on an Illumina HiSeq 2500. To increase sequence diversity, roughly 24-30% phiX was spiked into each library pool. As for the original processing: The quality-filtered reads were processed with the UMI-based MiGEC pipeline, whose error correction step removed more than 75% of the raw TCR sequences. IMGT germline references were used for alignment of VDJ genes, and clonotypes were defined by a unique CDR3 amino acid sequence together with V-J genes. Clonal expansion, Shannon diversity and CDR3 relatedness were evaluated with VDJtools (CalcPairwiseDistances, ClusterSamples), while phylogenetic trees were built in CLCbio workbench. Expanded clones were defined as having at least 8 unique UMIs, based on coefficient-of-variation modelling across technical triplicates. TCRdb reworked the public reads: Q25 trimming with fastp, MiXCR clone assembly, productive beta chains retained. A single entry per CDR3 protein holds the most common genes and DNA from its merged rows. The V and J calls come from TCRdb's annotation, not from the publication. The sample data list roughly 65,000 distinct CDR3 sequences, and approximately 5.3% of these were observed just once. 5.6% of the sample lies in the top ten.

This sequence uses TRBV12-3 or TRBV12-4 and TRBJ1-2, with 10 bases in between that match TRBD1. Sequencing was performed on PBMCs. This receptor was obtained from a human donor with multiple sclerosis. The donor label of this sample is uncertain. CDR3 reads: CASSGTGVNGYTF. The DNA is as follows: TGTGCCAGCAGTGGGACAGGGGTAAATGGCTACACCTTC.